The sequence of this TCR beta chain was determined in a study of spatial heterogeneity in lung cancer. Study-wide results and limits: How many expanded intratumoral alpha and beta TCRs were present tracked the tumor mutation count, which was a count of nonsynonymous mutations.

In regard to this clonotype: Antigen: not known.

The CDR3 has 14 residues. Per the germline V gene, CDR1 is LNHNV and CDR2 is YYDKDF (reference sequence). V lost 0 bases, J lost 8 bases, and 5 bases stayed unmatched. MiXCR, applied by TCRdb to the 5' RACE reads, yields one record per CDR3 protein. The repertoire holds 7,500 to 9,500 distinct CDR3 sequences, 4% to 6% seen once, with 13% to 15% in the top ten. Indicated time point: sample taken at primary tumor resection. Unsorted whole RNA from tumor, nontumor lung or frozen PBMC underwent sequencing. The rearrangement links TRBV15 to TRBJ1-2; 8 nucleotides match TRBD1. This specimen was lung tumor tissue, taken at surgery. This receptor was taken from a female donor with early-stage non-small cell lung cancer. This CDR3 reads CATSREDRAGGYTF. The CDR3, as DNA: TGTGCCACCAGCAGAGAGGACAGGGCTGGCGGCTACACCTTC. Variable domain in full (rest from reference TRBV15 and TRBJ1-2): DAMVIQNPRYQVTQFGKPVTLSCSQTLNHNVMYWYQQKSSQAPKLLFHYYDKDFNNEADTPDNFQSRRPNTSFCFLDIRSPGLGDTAMYLCATSREDRAGGYTFGSGTRLTVV.